Ten or more counts support the clone carrying this T cell receptor beta chain. The source of the sample is a study of Graves' ophthalmopathy and Graves' hyperthyroidism. V was trimmed by 1 base and J by 7 bases, leaving 11 bases between them. The CDR3 length is 14 residues. Orbital computed tomography, thyroid ultrasound, TRAb, serum thyroxine and clinical symptoms formed the basis of diagnosis. TCR beta CDR3 amplification used RNA transcripts. RT-PCR was first run with HTBI primers, then multiplex PCR in a second round. TCRdb re-called the multiplex PCR reads through MiXCR, storing one row per CDR3 protein. In the table there are 450,000 or so distinct CDR3 sequences, about 15% of which are singletons.

Sequenced sample: blood. This rearrangement joins TRBV12-3 or TRBV12-4 to TRBJ1-5; no reliable D call. The source is a woman in her 30s with Graves' ophthalmopathy. CDR3 loop: CASSLGSYIQPQHF. The CDR3 DNA sequence: TGTGCCAGCAGTTTAGGCAGCTACATACAGCCCCAGCATTTT.